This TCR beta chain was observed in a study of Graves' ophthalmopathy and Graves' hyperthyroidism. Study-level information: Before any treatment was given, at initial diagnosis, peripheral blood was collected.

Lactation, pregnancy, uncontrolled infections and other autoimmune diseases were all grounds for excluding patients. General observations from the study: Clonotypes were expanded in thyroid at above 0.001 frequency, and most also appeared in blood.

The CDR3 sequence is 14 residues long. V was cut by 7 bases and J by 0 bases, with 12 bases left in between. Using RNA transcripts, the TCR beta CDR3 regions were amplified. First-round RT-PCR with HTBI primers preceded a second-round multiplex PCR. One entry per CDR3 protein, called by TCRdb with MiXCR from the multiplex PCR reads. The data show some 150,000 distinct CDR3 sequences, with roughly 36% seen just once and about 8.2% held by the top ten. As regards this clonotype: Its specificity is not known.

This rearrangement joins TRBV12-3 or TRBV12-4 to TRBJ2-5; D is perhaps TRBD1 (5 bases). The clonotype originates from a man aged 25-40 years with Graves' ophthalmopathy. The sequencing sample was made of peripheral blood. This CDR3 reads CASTRPGNQETQYF. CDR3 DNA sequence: TGTGCCAGCACACGCCCAGGGAACCAAGAGACCCAGTACTTC.